Following are 21 T cell receptor beta chains from one sample sequenced in a study of response to subunit inactivated influenza vaccine. TCRdb itself ran the RT-PCR reads through MiXCR, one entry per CDR3 protein. The profile shows 550,000 to 800,000 distinct CDR3 sequences, about 15% of them singletons. This sample comprised PBMCs from blood, obtained less than 15 days before vaccination. The receptors were sampled from a man aged 50 to 59 who received an inactivated influenza vaccine.

This clonotype has at least ten counts. The CDR3 DNA follows: TGTGCCAGCAGCACTACTGACACGACCTACGAGCAGTACTTC. It codes for CASSTTDTTYEQYF. This chain links TRBV5-6 with TRBJ2-7; D is undetermined. Germline V CDR1 and CDR2: SGHDT, YYEEEE. This CDR3 region has 14 residues. Trimming cost V 4 bases and J 2 bases, with 13 bases left between them. Full variable domain (remainder filled in from reference TRBV5-6 and TRBJ2-7): DAGVTQSPTHLIKTRGQQVTLRCSPKSGHDTVSWYQQALGQGPQFIFQYYEEEERQRGNFPDRFSGHQFPNYSSELNVNALLLGDSALYLCASSTTDTTYEQYFGPGTRLTVT.

The chain combines TRBV11-1 with TRBJ2-1; 7 nucleotides match TRBD2. The CDR3 has 16 residues. V lost 5 bases and J lost 2; bases outside the gene matches: 9. CDR1 is SGHAT, CDR2 FQDESV, per germline (reference sequence). CDR3 protein: CASSVPLAGAYNEQFF. The CDR3 DNA is TGTGCCAGCAGCGTCCCCCTTGCGGGAGCCTACAATGAGCAGTTCTTC.

The gene calls are TRBV5-5 and TRBJ2-2, with TRBD1 as a possible D gene (5 bases). The ends were cut back, 4 bases at V and 4 bases at J, with 17 bases in the middle. The CDR3 has 16 residues. The germline V gene encodes CDR1 SGHKS and CDR2 YYEKEE (reference sequence). The CDR3 coding sequence is TGTGCCAGCAGCCGCCCAGGCCAGGGTGTCACCGGGGAGCTGTTTTTT. It is translated as CASSRPGQGVTGELFF.

The V and J genes are TRBV3-1 and TRBJ2-1; the match to TRBD2 covers 12 bases. The CDR3 sequence is 18 residues long. Germline lookup yields CDR1 LGHDT and CDR2 YNNKEL (reference sequence). V dropped 4 bases and J dropped 7; count of bases not matched to a gene: 14. The CDR3 reads CASSPNSGLAGRGNEQFF. DNA for the CDR3: TGTGCCAGCAGCCCAAATTCGGGACTAGCGGGCCGAGGGAATGAGCAGTTCTTC.

V is TRBV24-1 and J is TRBJ2-2, with 11 bases lining up with TRBD2. The CDR3 has 16 residues. Unmatched junction bases numbered 6, after V lost 4 bases and J lost 6 bases. Germline V gene sequence: CDR1 KGHDR, CDR2 SFDVKD. The CDR3 DNA follows: TGTGCCACCAGTGACCAGACTAGCGGGGATCCCGGGGAGCTGTTTTTT. Translation: CATSDQTSGDPGELFF.

The sample holds a few counts of this clonotype. This rearrangement joins TRBV27 to TRBJ1-2, with TRBD1 matching 7 bases. The germline V gene has CDR1 MNHEY and CDR2 SMNVEV (reference sequence). V shed 3 bases and J 5 bases; nucleotides not matched to a gene: 9. This CDR3 is 15 amino acids long. In DNA, the CDR3 is TGTGCCAGCAGTTTTTCGGGACAGTCAGCATATGGCTACACCTTC. It specifies CASSFSGQSAYGYTF.

V usage is TRBV20-1 and J usage is TRBJ2-3; TRBD2 agrees at 8 bases. V lost 4 bases, J lost 0 bases, and 6 bases stayed unmatched. The CDR3 contains 15 residues. CDR1 and CDR2 (germline): DFQATT, SNEGSKA (reference sequence). In nucleotides, the CDR3 is TGCAGTGCTAATTCCCGGGAGGGGAGCACAGATACGCAGTATTTT. It specifies CSANSREGSTDTQYF.

The chain carries TRBV20-1 and TRBJ2-7, with 7 bases matching TRBD2. CDR3 length: 13 amino acids. Germline CDR1 DFQATT, CDR2 SNEGSKA (reference sequence). With V trimmed by 0 bases and J by 4 bases, 3 bases remained unmatched. The CDR3 loop reads CSAREGGKYEQYF. CDR3 DNA: TGCAGTGCTAGAGAGGGGGGGAAGTACGAGCAGTACTTC.

In its sample, this clonotype was seen many times. Compared with germline, one end of the junction differs, possibly owing to a read error. This chain links TRBV28 with TRBJ2-3; 8 bases map to TRBD1. Per germline, CDR1 MDHEN and CDR2 SYDVKM. The CDR3 has 13 residues. This CDR3 is CASSPGGGDTQYF. CDR3 sequence (DNA): TGTGCTAGCAGCCCAGGGGGCGGAGATACGCAGTATTTT.

The chain has TRBV28 and TRBJ1-6, with no clear D. Germline CDR1 and CDR2: MDHEN and SYDVKM. The V and J ends lost 1 base and 6 bases respectively, with 13 bases between them. CDR3 size: 16 residues. The CDR3 bases are TGTGCCAGCAGTTTATTTTTAGGGTCTAGTAATTCACCCCTCCACTTT. Protein sequence: CASSLFLGSSNSPLHF.

The CDR3 DNA reads as TGTGCCAGCAGCTTAACAGGGCCACAGATGGCTTTCTTT. It codes for CASSLTGPQMAFF. The chain carries TRBV7-9 and TRBJ1-1, with D possibly being TRBD1 (6 bases). V lost 2 bases, J lost 11 bases, and 15 bases lay in between. CDR3 size: 13 residues. Germline V CDR1 and CDR2: SEHNR, FQNEAQ (reference sequence).

In its sample, this clonotype was seen a few times. CDR3 loop: CSALPPWGVSTDTQYF. CDR3 DNA: TGCAGTGCTCTCCCTCCATGGGGGGTTAGCACAGATACGCAGTATTTT. The chain recombines TRBV20-1 with TRBJ2-3, with a possible D match to TRBD2 (6 bases). Trimming left V 5 bases short and J 0 bases short, with 18 bases between. The CDR3 has 16 residues. Germline lookup yields CDR1 DFQATT and CDR2 SNEGSKA (reference sequence).

The J gene is TRBJ1-4, the V gene TRBV9, with 7 positions matching TRBD1. The CDR3 is 14 residues long. The ends lost 3 bases at V and 8 bases at J; junction bases unmatched: 7. Germline V CDR1 and CDR2: SGDLS, YYNGEE. The CDR3 is CASSAHGTVEKLFF. CDR3 DNA: TGTGCCAGCAGCGCCCACGGGACAGTCGAAAAACTGTTTTTT.

There are many counts of this clonotype. The chain uses TRBV28 and TRBJ1-5, with unresolved D. With 5 bases removed from V and 2 bases from J, the gap between germline ends came to 13 bases. CDR3 length equals 15 residues. The germline V gene encodes CDR1 MDHEN and CDR2 SYDVKM. CDR3 sequence: CASSRTTVRNQPQHF. The CDR3 DNA reads TGTGCCAGCAGTCGGACGACCGTCCGCAATCAGCCCCAGCATTTT. The full variable domain, with the rest looked up from reference TRBV28 and TRBJ1-5, is DVKVTQSSRYLVKRTGEKVFLECVQDMDHENMFWYRQDPGLGLRLIYFSYDVKMKEKGDIPEGYSVSREKKERFSLILESASTNQTSMYLCASSRTTVRNQPQHFGDGTRLSIL.

This clonotype was seen many times. The chain employs TRBV12-3 or TRBV12-4 and TRBJ1-1, with 7 bases identical to TRBD1. The CDR3 runs 13 residues. After removal of 3 bases from V and 8 bases from J, the junction contained 6 bases not matched to a gene. CDR3 sequence: CASSLGGGGEAFF. The CDR3 DNA is TGTGCCAGCAGTTTGGGGGGAGGGGGCGAAGCTTTCTTT.

Many counts were recorded for this clonotype. The genes are TRBV7-8 and TRBJ2-1, with a possible D match to TRBD2 (6 bases). The CDR3 is 15 amino acids. The V and J ends lost 5 bases and 4 bases respectively, with 15 bases between them. The germline CDR1 and CDR2 sequences are SGHVS and FQNEAQ. The CDR3: CASSPPGLPYNEQFF. DNA of the CDR3: TGTGCCAGCAGCCCCCCGGGACTCCCATACAATGAGCAGTTCTTC.

The rearrangement links TRBV11-3 to TRBJ1-2, with 8 bases lining up with TRBD1. CDR3 length equals 15 residues. Losses at the gene ends were 5 bases for V and 0 bases for J; bases not matched to a gene: 5. Per the germline V gene, CDR1 is SGHNT and CDR2 is YENEEA. CDR3 region: CASSRLGQANYGYTF. CDR3 nucleotide sequence: TGTGCCAGCAGCAGGTTGGGACAGGCTAACTATGGCTACACCTTC.

This chain links TRBV7-8 with TRBJ2-7; unclear D gene. Germline CDR1 reads SGHVS; CDR2 reads FQNEAQ. The CDR3 extends over 16 amino acids. V shed 0 bases and J shed 3 bases, with 15 bases lying between them. The CDR3 sequence is CASSLAIVSSNYEQYF. CDR3 DNA sequence: TGTGCCAGCAGCTTAGCCATTGTATCGAGTAACTACGAGCAGTACTTC.

The J gene is TRBJ2-2, the V gene TRBV20-1, with no clear D. Germline CDR1 DFQATT, CDR2 SNEGSKA (reference sequence). Trimming left V 7 bases short and J 4 bases short, with 10 bases between. CDR3 length: 12 amino acids. The chain's CDR3 is CSVRWPTGELFF. CDR3 coding DNA: TGCAGTGTTCGGTGGCCCACCGGGGAGCTGTTTTTT.

The chain couples TRBV20-1 to TRBJ2-3; the match to TRBD1 covers 7 bases. CDR3 length: 15 amino acids. Trimming removed 1 base from V and 2 bases from J; junction bases left unmatched: 6. In germline, CDR1 is DFQATT, CDR2 SNEGSKA (reference sequence). In DNA form, the CDR3 reads TGCAGTGCTAGAGTGTGGGACAGTTTCACAGATACGCAGTATTTT. Translated: CSARVWDSFTDTQYF.

Only a few counts were recorded for this clonotype. The V call is TRBV14, the J call TRBJ1-2, with 8 bases matching TRBD1. Germline V gene lookup returns CDR1 SGHDN and CDR2 FVKESK. The CDR3 has 13 residues. V shed 3 bases, J shed 8 bases, and the junction held 5 bases outside the gene matches. The CDR3 DNA sequence: TGTGCCAGCAGCCACCTCGGACAGGGCGGCTACACCTTC. It translates to CASSHLGQGGYTF.